The next 6 T cell receptor beta chains were all read from a single sample in a study of cytomegalovirus exposure and HLA in healthy donors. PCR primers comprised 60 Vbeta and 13 Jbeta primers. The assay was immunoSEQ multiplex PCR, and TCRdb's table has in-frame clones only and misses some. The data contain 210,000 or so clones, roughly four fifths of them seen just once; the ten biggest clones take up about 10%. Specimen: PBMCs. These receptors were taken from a woman aged 45-65 years in good health and CMV-seropositive.

V usage is TRBV28 and J usage is TRBJ1-4; D remains ambiguous. Germline V lookup: CDR1 MDHEN, CDR2 SYDVKM. This CDR3 comprises 12 residues. Trimming removed 6 bases at V and 7 bases at J, with 9 bases between. The CDR3 here is CASSSLLEKLFF. CDR3 nucleotide sequence: TGTGCCAGCAGCTCCCTCCTTGAAAAACTGTTTTTT.

The rearrangement joins TRBV29-1 to TRBJ1-2; 9 nucleotides align to TRBD1. After removal of 5 bases from V and 8 bases from J, the junction contained 18 bases not matched to a gene. Per germline, CDR1 SQVTM and CDR2 ANQGSEA. The CDR3 sequence is 16 residues long. The CDR3 nucleotides read TGCAGCGTTTCCCGGGACAGGGTATCAACCCCTTGGGGCTACACCTTC. Translating gives CSVSRDRVSTPWGYTF. The whole variable domain, remainder taken from reference TRBV29-1 and TRBJ1-2, is SAVISQKPSRDICQRGTSLTIQCQVDSQVTMMFWYRQQPGQSLTLIATANQGSEATYESGFVIDKFPISRPNLTFSTLTVSNMSPEDSSIYLCSVSRDRVSTPWGYTFGSGTRLTVV.

This clone was seen once. The chain employs TRBV19 and TRBJ2-2; TRBD1 is a possible D gene (5 bases). Per germline, CDR1 LNHDA and CDR2 SQIVND (reference sequence). V was shortened by 6 bases and J by 5 bases, with 13 bases between the two germline ends. The CDR3 runs 14 residues. DNA for the CDR3: TGTGCCAGTAGAACAGGCTCCCAGACCGGGGAGCTGTTTTTT. It specifies CASRTGSQTGELFF.

This chain joins TRBV7-2 and TRBJ1-1; D may be TRBD1 (6 bases). The CDR3 covers 14 residues. The V gene lost 5 bases and the J gene lost 8 bases, with 18 bases spanning the gap. CDR1 and CDR2 from the germline V gene are SGHTA and FQGNSA. CDR3 DNA: TGTGCCAGCAGCACAAGCCAGGGGACCCCAGAAGCTTTCTTT. Encoded protein: CASSTSQGTPEAFF.

J is TRBJ2-5 and V is TRBV15; 9 nucleotides line up with TRBD1. Trimming cost V 8 bases and J 5 bases; bases outside gene matches: 9. The CDR3 spans 14 residues. Germline CDR1 LNHNV, CDR2 YYDKDF (reference sequence). The CDR3 loop is CATRNRGLQETQYF. Here the CDR3 DNA reads TGTGCCACCCGCAACAGGGGGCTGCAGGAGACCCAGTACTTC.

This chain joins TRBV6-4 and TRBJ1-4; 10 bases agree with TRBD1. V lost 3 bases and J lost 5; bases outside the gene matches: 6. The CDR3 sequence is 16 residues long. Germline CDR1 MRHNA, CDR2 SNTAGT. The CDR3 nucleotides read TGTGCCAGCAGTGAGACGCCGGGACAGGGGAATGAAAAACTGTTTTTT. Its translation: CASSETPGQGNEKLFF.